This T cell receptor beta chain was captured in a study of shared clonotypes between healthy human individuals (dated by TCRdb to 2018 to 2020). Broadly, across the study: Three men and a couple of women, aged 18 to 49 years, made up the cohort. Per donor, three plates each were used for CD4 naive and CD4 memory, two for CD8 naive, and one for CD8 memory. To estimate repertoire size and how much clonotypes are shared between individuals, the study performed deep sequencing of blood TCR repertoires from a handful of healthy adults. Different laboratories and diverse techniques were used to prepare libraries and sequence TCR repertoires, to increase sequencing depth and limit assay-specific biases. Per donor, leukapheresis produced somewhere between about 0.9 and 9 billion PBMCs. Here is what the overall study found, with its caveats: When a handful of donors were compared, the shared fraction of clonotypes was about 5.5% for naive CD4, 3.5% to 4% for naive CD8, 2% to 2.5% for memory CD4, and roughly 0.4% for memory CD8. Clonotypes shared by all four sorted-subset donors showed higher generation probabilities than non-shared clonotypes. Because the study included only a small number of donors, the genetic and exposure-history diversity represented was limited. Based on pairwise subsampling, the degree of clonotype sharing among donors was expected to be affected by sequencing depth. Naive subsets generally had larger estimated clonotype richness than memory subsets did. Sampling was limited to blood, and TCR repertoires in tissue likely differ from TCR repertoires in blood. Rarefaction of sorted-subset datasets indicated incomplete sequencing despite the large sequencing depth.

CD8 naive samples were CD45RO-negative cells positively selected for CCR7, giving a CD45RA+CCR7+ population that excluded TemRA cells. The donors were healthy, HIV-negative adults with no recently reported acute infections or vaccinations. Only Caucasian adults living in Nashville, Tennessee, USA were represented among the donors. Blood was collected by leukapheresis, and PBMCs were isolated by Ficoll-Histopaque density gradient centrifugation and then cryopreserved in liquid nitrogen vapor phase. Analytical flow cytometry was used to check the purity and quantity of every magnetically sorted T cell population. From each sorted fraction, genomic DNA was isolated and quantified by UV absorbance on a Nanodrop 2000c. CDR1 and CDR2, per the germline V gene, are MNHNS and SASEGT. CDR3 length: 12 amino acids, cysteine to phenylalanine. The CDR3 DNA has 36 bases and is translated from base 1. The trim is 4 bases for V and 3 bases for J, with a gap of 7 bases between the germline ends.

With regard to this clone: Which antigen it targets is not known. The sample holds no much larger clone one base away, and base qualities are not on file. At the DNA level, this CDR3 is encoded by other sequences in the same sample as well.

Using the deep immunoSEQ assay, TCR CDR3 regions were amplified from genomic DNA by multiplex PCR. Extracted genomic DNA from each cell subset was spread evenly across all wells of several immunoSEQ 96-well plates, with each plate serving as a replicate. For sorted subsets, each replicate PCR was loaded with about 0.2 ug genomic DNA, equivalent to 25,000 to 35,000 T cell genomes. Purified libraries were quantified with a Qubit 3.0 fluorometer, sized on a Bioanalyzer 2100, and re-quantified with the KAPA Library Quantification kit. A separate single-read 150-cycle Illumina NextSeq 550 flow cell was used to sequence each immunoSEQ 96-well plate. Concerning the study's data processing: Because only junctional sequences without quality scores were contained in the immunoSEQ output, filtering matching that applied to full-length reads could not be performed. To assign V/J genes and CDR3, sequences were annotated using PyIR, a Python wrapper for IgBLAST v1.9, with IMGT germline references. Any read was removed if the V/J assignment was weak (E-value above 1e-6), the CDR3 was missing, or the read contained stop codons, out-of-frame junctions, or ambiguous translated residues. A V3J clonotype was defined by an identical inferred V gene, J gene, and CDR3 amino acid sequence. Percentage overlap between repertoires was computed as shared unique clonotypes divided by the size of the smaller repertoire. Repertoire richness was assessed with RTK rarefaction, the Chao1 estimator, and Recon v2.1 estimates of unobserved clonotypes. For all TCRbeta clonotypes obtained by the gDNA method from several donors, generation probabilities were computed with OLGA. Drawn from immuneACCESS, this table holds only the in-frame rearrangements with V and J called that TCRdb kept. Clones are partly lost; checked studies trace under half to an unresolved V gene and leave the rest unexplained. The D gene and trimming were derived from the DNA, and the V and J assignments and clone size from that table. This sample lists millions of clones; over 85% were detected once. Around 1.1% of the sample goes to the ten largest clones.

The sequenced sample consisted of naive CD8+ T cells sorted from blood. Explained via the paper, the cell subset or site label denotes: CD45RA+CCR7+. The rearranged segments are TRBV6-1 and TRBJ2-7; the D region may be TRBD1 or TRBD2, each matching 5 bases equally. The TCR comes from a man between 18 and 29 years old in good health. The CDR3 reads CASSGDGYEQYF. At the DNA level, the sequence is TGTGCCAGCAGTGGGGACGGCTACGAGCAGTACTTC.